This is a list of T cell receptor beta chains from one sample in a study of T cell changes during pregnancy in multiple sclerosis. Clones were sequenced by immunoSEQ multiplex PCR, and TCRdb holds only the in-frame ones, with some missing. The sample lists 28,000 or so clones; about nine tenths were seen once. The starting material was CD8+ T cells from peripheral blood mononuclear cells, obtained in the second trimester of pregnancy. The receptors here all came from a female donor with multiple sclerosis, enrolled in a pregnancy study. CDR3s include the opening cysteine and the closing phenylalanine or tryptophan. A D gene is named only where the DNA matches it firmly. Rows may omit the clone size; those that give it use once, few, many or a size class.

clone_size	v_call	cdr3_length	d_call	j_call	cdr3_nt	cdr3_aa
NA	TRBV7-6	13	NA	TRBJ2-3	TGTGCCAGCAGCTTAGGGGGGCCAGATACGCAGTATTTT	CASSLGGPDTQYF
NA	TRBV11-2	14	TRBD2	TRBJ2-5	TGTGCCAGCAGCTTAGGTCCGGGGGGAGAGACCCAGTACTTC	CASSLGPGGETQYF
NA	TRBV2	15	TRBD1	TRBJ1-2	TGTGCCAGCAGGCCAAGACAGGGGTACAACTATGGCTACACCTTC	CASRPRQGYNYGYTF
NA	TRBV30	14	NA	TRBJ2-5	TGTGCCTGGGCCCACCCCGGTGATGCGGAGACCCAGTACTTC	CAWAHPGDAETQYF
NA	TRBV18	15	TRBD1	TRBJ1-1	TGTGCCAGCTCTCTGTGGACAGGGTCCGACACTGAAGCTTTCTTT	CASSLWTGSDTEAFF
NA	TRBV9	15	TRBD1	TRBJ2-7	TGTGCCAGCAGCGTCGGGACAGCCAATACCTACGAGCAGTACTTC	CASSVGTANTYEQYF
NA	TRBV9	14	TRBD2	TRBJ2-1	TGTGCCAGCGCGGGACTAGCGGGATACAATGAGCAGTTCTTC	CASAGLAGYNEQFF
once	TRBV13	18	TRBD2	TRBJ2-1	TGTGCCAGCAGCTTAGACGGGACTAACCATCAGGATTACAATGAGCAGTTCTTC	CASSLDGTNHQDYNEQFF
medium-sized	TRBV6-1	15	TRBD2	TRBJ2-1	TGTGCCAGCAGTGAAGCTAGCGGGGGGTACAATGAGCAGTTCTTC	CASSEASGGYNEQFF
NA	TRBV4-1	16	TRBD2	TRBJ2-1	TGCGCCAGCAGCCACCGGGGGGGGCTAGCCGTAAATGAGCAGTTCTTC	CASSHRGGLAVNEQFF
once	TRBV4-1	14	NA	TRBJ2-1	TGCGCCAGCAGCCTAAAGGCGGGTTACAATGAGCAGTTCTTC	CASSLKAGYNEQFF
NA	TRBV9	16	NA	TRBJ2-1	TGTGCCAGCAGCCGACCACTGAGCGGGTACTACAATGAGCAGTTCTTC	CASSRPLSGYYNEQFF
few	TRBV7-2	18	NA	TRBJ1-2	TGTGCCAGCAGACAAACCGGACAGCCCACTTTGCTCTACTATGGCTACACCTTC	CASRQTGQPTLLYYGYTF
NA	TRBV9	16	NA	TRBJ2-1	TGTGCCAGCAGCGAGGGCGTCTCAGCGGGCTACAATGAGCAGTTCTTC	CASSEGVSAGYNEQFF
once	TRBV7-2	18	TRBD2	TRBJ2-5	TGTGCCAGCAGCTCAACGACTACTAGCGGGGGGGCCCCGGAGACCCAGTACTTC	CASSSTTTSGGAPETQYF
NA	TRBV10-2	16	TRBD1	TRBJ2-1	TGCGCCAGCAGTGCATCGCGGACAGGCTTCCTCAATGAGCAGTTCTTC	CASSASRTGFLNEQFF
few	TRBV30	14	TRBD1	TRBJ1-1	TGTGCCTGGAGTATGACAGGGATGAACACTGAAGCTTTCTTT	CAWSMTGMNTEAFF
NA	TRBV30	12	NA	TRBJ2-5	TGTGCCTGGAGTTCCGGTCAAGAGACCCAGTACTTC	CAWSSGQETQYF
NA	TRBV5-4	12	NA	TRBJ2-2	TGTGCCAGCAGCCCATCGGCCGGGGAGCTGTTTTTT	CASSPSAGELFF
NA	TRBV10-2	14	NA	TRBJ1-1	TGCGCCAGCAGTGTGAACAGGGTATTCGCTGAAGCTTTCTTT	CASSVNRVFAEAFF
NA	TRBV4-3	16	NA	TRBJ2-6	TGCGCCAGCAGCCAAGATGGGACTGCCGGGGCCAACGTCCTGACTTTC	CASSQDGTAGANVLTF
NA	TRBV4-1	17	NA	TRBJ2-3	TGCGCCAGCAGCCCTCCAGGGGCCGTCGGGGTTGGGGATACGCAGTATTTT	CASSPPGAVGVGDTQYF
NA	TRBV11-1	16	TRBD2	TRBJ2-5	TGTGCCAGCAGCCAGGGGACTAGCGGGCCTCAAGAGACCCAGTACTTC	CASSQGTSGPQETQYF
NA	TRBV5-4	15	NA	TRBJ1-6	TGTGCCAGCAGCTTGACTCGGGACATCGGTTCACCCCTCCACTTT	CASSLTRDIGSPLHF
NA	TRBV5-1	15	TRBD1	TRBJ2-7	TGCGCCAGCAGCTCGGCCAGGACAGGGGGCTACGAGCAGTACTTC	CASSSARTGGYEQYF
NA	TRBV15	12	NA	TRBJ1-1	TGTGCCACCGGCCGGGGGACCCCTGAAGCTTTCTTT	CATGRGTPEAFF
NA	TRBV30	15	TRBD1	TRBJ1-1	TGTGCCTGGAGTGGATTAACAGGGGGCCGAACTGAAGCTTTCTTT	CAWSGLTGGRTEAFF
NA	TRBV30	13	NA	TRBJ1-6	TGTGCCTGGAGTGGAGGACCGGGAGCACCCCTCCACTTT	CAWSGGPGAPLHF
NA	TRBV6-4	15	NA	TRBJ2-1	TGTGCCAGCAGTCGCCAAGGGGGCTCCTACAATGAGCAGTTCTTC	CASSRQGGSYNEQFF
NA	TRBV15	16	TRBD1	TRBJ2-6	TGTGCCACCTGGGGTGAGGGGGCGCCTGGGGCCAACGTCCTGACTTTC	CATWGEGAPGANVLTF
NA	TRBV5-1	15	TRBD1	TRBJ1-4	TGCGCCAGCAGCTCCAACAGGGGATTAGGTGAAAAACTGTTTTTT	CASSSNRGLGEKLFF
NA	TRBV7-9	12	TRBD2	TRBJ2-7	TGTGCCAGCAGCGAAACGGGGGGGCCCCAGTACTTC	CASSETGGPQYF
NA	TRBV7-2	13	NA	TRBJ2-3	TGTGCCAGCAGCTTAGATAGCGAGGATACGCAGTATTTT	CASSLDSEDTQYF
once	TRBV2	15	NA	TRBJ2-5	TGTGCCAGCAGTGAAAATCCCGGCGGATTGGAGACCCAGTACTTC	CASSENPGGLETQYF
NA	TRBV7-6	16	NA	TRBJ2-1	TGTGCCAGCAGCTTACGGCGAGTCAGGACCGGGGATGAGCAGTTCTTC	CASSLRRVRTGDEQFF
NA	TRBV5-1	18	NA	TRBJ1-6	TGCGCCAGCAGCGGCGACGGTTCTACTAGCTCCTATAATTCACCCCTCCACTTT	CASSGDGSTSSYNSPLHF
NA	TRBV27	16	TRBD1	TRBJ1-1	TGTGCCAGCAGTTTATCAGGGGGCGAGGGGAACACTGAAGCTTTCTTT	CASSLSGGEGNTEAFF
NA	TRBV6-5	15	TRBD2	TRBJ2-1	TGTGCCAGCAGTTACGTGGGGGAGGGCTACAATGAGCAGTTCTTC	CASSYVGEGYNEQFF
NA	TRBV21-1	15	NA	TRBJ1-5	TGTGCCAGCAGCAGGGAGGGGTTAAACAATCAGCCCCAGCATTTT	CASSREGLNNQPQHF
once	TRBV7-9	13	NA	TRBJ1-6	TGTGCCAGCAGCGCCCCAGGGGAGATCCCCCTCCACTTT	CASSAPGEIPLHF
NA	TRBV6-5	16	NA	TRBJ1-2	TGTGCCAGCAGTTACTCGAGCAACCCCAGGGAGGATGGCTACACCTTC	CASSYSSNPREDGYTF
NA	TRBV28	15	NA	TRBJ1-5	TGTGCCAGCAGTTTCGGGAGGGACCCTTATCAGCCCCAGCATTTT	CASSFGRDPYQPQHF
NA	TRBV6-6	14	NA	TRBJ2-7	TGTGCCAGCAGTTACGCGGGACAGAACTACGAGCAGTACTTC	CASSYAGQNYEQYF
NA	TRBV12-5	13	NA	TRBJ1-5	TGTGCCAGTGGACGGTATAGCAATCAGCCCCAGCATTTT	CASGRYSNQPQHF
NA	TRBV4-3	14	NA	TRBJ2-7	TGCGCCAGCAGCCAAGAGTCGGAGGGTTACGAGCAGTACTTC	CASSQESEGYEQYF
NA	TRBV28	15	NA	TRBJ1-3	TGTGCCAGCAGCCCTACAGGGCTGAAGGGAAACACCATATATTTT	CASSPTGLKGNTIYF
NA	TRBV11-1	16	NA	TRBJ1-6	TGTGCCAGCAGCGAAAGATCGCGCTCCTATAATTCACCCCTCCACTTT	CASSERSRSYNSPLHF
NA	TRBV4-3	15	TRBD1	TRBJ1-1	TGCGCCAGCAGCCACCGACAGGGGGCAGCCACTGAAGCTTTCTTT	CASSHRQGAATEAFF
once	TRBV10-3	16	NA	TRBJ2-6	TGTGCCATCAAAAAACAAGGGGCGTCTGGGGCCAACGTCCTGACTTTC	CAIKKQGASGANVLTF
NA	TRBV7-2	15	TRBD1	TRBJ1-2	TGTGCCAGCAGCGACCGGGACAGGCATATGTATGGCTACACCTTC	CASSDRDRHMYGYTF
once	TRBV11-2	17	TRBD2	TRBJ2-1	TGTGCCAGCAGCGTCCTGCTGCGGGGGGCCTCCTACAATGAGCAGTTCTTC	CASSVLLRGASYNEQFF
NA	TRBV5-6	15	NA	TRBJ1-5	TGTGCCAGCAGCCGTGGGGGGAGGGGAGGCCAGCCCCAGCATTTT	CASSRGGRGGQPQHF
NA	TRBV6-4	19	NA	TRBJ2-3	TGTGCCAGCAGTGCGGAGGGGTCTAGGACCGTTCATGTAAGGGATACGCAGTATTTT	CASSAEGSRTVHVRDTQYF
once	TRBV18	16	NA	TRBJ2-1	TGTGCCAGCTCACCACCGACAGGAGTCTCCTACAATGAGCAGTTCTTC	CASSPPTGVSYNEQFF
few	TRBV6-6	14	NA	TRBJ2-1	TGTGCCAGCAGTTACAGGGGGACATACAATGAGCAGTTCTTC	CASSYRGTYNEQFF
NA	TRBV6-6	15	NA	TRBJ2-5	TGTGCCAGCAGCTTTCCCAGGGGCTACCAAGAGACCCAGTACTTC	CASSFPRGYQETQYF
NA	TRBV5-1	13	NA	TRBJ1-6	TGCGCCAGCGGTCTATCCTATAATTCACCCCTCCACTTT	CASGLSYNSPLHF